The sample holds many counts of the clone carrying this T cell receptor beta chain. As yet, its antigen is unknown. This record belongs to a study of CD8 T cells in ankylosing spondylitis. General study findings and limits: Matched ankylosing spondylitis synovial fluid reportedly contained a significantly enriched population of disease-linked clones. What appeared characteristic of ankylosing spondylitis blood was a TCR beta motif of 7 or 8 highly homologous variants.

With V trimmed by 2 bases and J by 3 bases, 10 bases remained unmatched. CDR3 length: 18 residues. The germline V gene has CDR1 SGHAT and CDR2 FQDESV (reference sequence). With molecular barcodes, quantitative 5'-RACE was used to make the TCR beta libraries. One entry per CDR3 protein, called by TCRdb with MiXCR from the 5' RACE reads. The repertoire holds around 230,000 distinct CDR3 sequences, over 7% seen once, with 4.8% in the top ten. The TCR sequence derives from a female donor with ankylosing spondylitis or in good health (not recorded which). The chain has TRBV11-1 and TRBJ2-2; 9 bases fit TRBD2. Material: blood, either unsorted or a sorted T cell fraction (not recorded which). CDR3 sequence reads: CASSLSHQSSGDTGELFF. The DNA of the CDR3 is TGTGCCAGCAGCTTATCCCACCAATCTAGCGGGGACACCGGGGAGCTGTTTTTT.